The 8 T cell receptor beta chains below were found in one sample sequenced in a study of blood T cell repertoires in COVID-19. Generated by immunoSEQ multiplex PCR, the TCRdb table keeps only in-frame clones and is missing some. The table has roughly 200,000 clones, 80% to 90% seen once; the top ten hold approximately 3.1%. The material sequenced was PBMCs or T cells enriched from blood (not recorded which). The receptors were gathered from a woman aged 45 to 65 in a cohort exposed to, infected with or recovered from COVID-19 (not recorded which).

This clone came up once. V and J are TRBV28 and TRBJ2-7; TRBD1 matches 7 bases. The CDR3 is 13 amino acids. V trimming: 6 bases; J trimming: 3 bases; junction bases outside the gene matches: 5. Germline V lookup: CDR1 MDHEN, CDR2 SYDVKM. This chain's CDR3 is CASSRDSYYEQYF. DNA of the CDR3: TGTGCCAGCAGCCGGGACAGTTACTACGAGCAGTACTTC.

This clone was detected a few times. This chain connects TRBV5-6 to TRBJ1-6; the D gene is possibly TRBD1 (5 bases). V was clipped by 5 bases and J by 2 bases, with 11 bases between them. The CDR3 consists of 15 residues. Per germline, CDR1 SGHDT and CDR2 YYEEEE. The CDR3 DNA follows: TGTGCCAGCAGACCAGGGTCCACCTATAATTCACCCCTCCACTTT. The encoded protein is CASRPGSTYNSPLHF.

The table lists this clone with a count of one. The CDR3 sequence is CASSENPGHKTEAFF. CDR3 in DNA: TGTGCCAGCAGTGAAAACCCGGGACACAAGACTGAAGCTTTCTTT. This chain joins TRBV2 and TRBJ1-1; TRBD1 is a possible D gene (6 bases). The CDR3 runs 15 residues. Trimming shortened V by 2 bases and J by 5 bases, and 15 bases separated the two germline ends. Germline-derived CDR1 and CDR2 are SNHLY and FYNNEI.

The J gene is TRBJ1-1, the V gene TRBV6-4, with TRBD1 identical over 8 bases. Germline CDR1 MRHNA, CDR2 SNTAGT. Losses at the gene ends were 4 bases for V and 6 bases for J; bases not matched to a gene: 4. CDR3 length equals 13 residues. The CDR3 DNA reads TGTGCCAGCAGTGTCGACAGGGGATCTGAAGCTTTCTTT. Encoded protein: CASSVDRGSEAFF.

V gene TRBV7-2 combines with J gene TRBJ1-6, with TRBD1 matching 7 bases. CDR1 SGHTA and CDR2 FQGNSA come from the germline V gene. The CDR3 runs 14 residues. The ends lost 2 bases at V and 10 bases at J; junction bases unmatched: 5. CDR3 loop: CASSLTGAGSPLHF. The CDR3 DNA is TGTGCCAGCAGCTTAACAGGGGCGGGGTCACCCCTCCACTTT.

The J gene is TRBJ2-1, the V gene TRBV3-1 (or the pseudogene TRBV3-2); 9 positions agree with TRBD2. The CDR3 loop spans 16 amino acids. Trimming took 1 base from V and 5 from J; bases not matched to a gene: 6. Germline V gene data show CDR1 as LGHDT and CDR2 as YNNKEL (reference sequence). CDR3 sequence reads: CASSQGFSGGNNEQFF. The DNA of the CDR3 is TGTGCCAGCAGCCAAGGGTTTAGCGGGGGCAACAATGAGCAGTTCTTC.

This rearrangement joins TRBV28 to TRBJ1-2; D is possibly TRBD1 (5 bases). The V gene lost 7 bases and the J gene lost 2 bases, with 17 bases spanning the gap. Looked up from germline, CDR1 is MDHEN and CDR2 is SYDVKM. This CDR3 has 15 residues. As DNA, the CDR3 is TGTGCCAGCACCCAAACCCCGACAGACAACTATGGCTACACCTTC. Translated: CASTQTPTDNYGYTF.

The V call is TRBV3-1 (or the pseudogene TRBV3-2), the J call TRBJ2-1; 12 bases line up with TRBD2. This CDR3 is built from 15 residues. The J segment lost 6 bases and the V segment lost 4 bases, leaving 4 bases of the junction unmatched. Germline loops: CDR1 LGHDT, CDR2 YNNKEL (reference sequence). The CDR3 protein is CASSPRGLAGNEQFF. CDR3 bases: TGTGCCAGCAGCCCCCGGGGACTAGCGGGCAATGAGCAGTTCTTC.